This T cell receptor (beta chain) was obtained from a study of cytomegalovirus exposure and HLA in healthy donors. General study points: Excluded were some V segments that proved indistinguishable, including TRBV6-2 and TRBV6-3.

The CDR3 is 14 amino acids. V was clipped by 8 bases and J by 4 bases; unmatched bases: 10. Germline values: CDR1 SGHRS, CDR2 YFSETQ. The study ran its PCR with 60 Vbeta and 13 Jbeta primers. Data came from immunoSEQ multiplex PCR; TCRdb stores just in-frame clones and leaves some out. The data contain some 130,000 clones, approximately 80% of them singletons. This clone was detected a few times. What it recognizes is unknown. The sample consisted of PBMCs. The sequence was collected from a human donor in good health. This sequence joins TRBV5-1 and TRBJ1-1, with 8 bases identical to TRBD1. This chain's CDR3 is CASTTGGFGTEAFF. The CDR3 DNA sequence: TGCGCCAGTACCACAGGGGGATTTGGCACTGAAGCTTTCTTT.